The clone carrying this T cell receptor beta chain was found many times. Antigen: not known. All patients were untreated before thyroid surgery. Original processing notes: For papillary thyroid cancer, a distant-metastasis classifier was constructed from CDR3 differences observed across clinicopathological groups. TCRdb re-called clones from the PCR reads using MiXCR. These V and J calls rely on TCRdb rather than the paper's analysis. The profile shows about 38,000 clones, roughly 25% of them singletons. CDR1 is SQVTM and CDR2 is ANQGSEA in the germline V gene. The CDR3 runs to 13 residues. V lost 6 bases and J lost 0, with 6 bases in between. These data belong to a study of metastatic and nonmetastatic thyroid tumors. Study-level background: Repertoires of blood and of tissue (tumor or nodule) from malignant and benign thyroid patients were compared.

Findings of the study overall: Benign nodules reportedly had significantly lower TCR beta diversity than malignant thyroid tumors in blood and tumor.

The clonotype was recovered from a female donor with papillary thyroid cancer or a benign thyroid nodule (not recorded which). Some clones in this sample may be carry-over from other donors' samples. The sample taken for sequencing was blood. The V call is TRBV29-1, the J call TRBJ2-6; no definite D call. CDR3 in amino acids: CSVATSGANVLTF. CDR3 nucleotide sequence: TGCAGCGTCGCTACCTCTGGGGCCAACGTCCTGACTTTC.